A selection of T cell receptor beta chains follows, all from one sample in a study of T cell clusters in autoimmune cytopenias. TCRdb re-called the multiplex PCR reads and gives one entry per CDR3 protein, without DNA. The sample's table shows 5,500 to 8,500 distinct CDR3 sequences. Material: peripheral blood. The receptors derive from a human donor with an autoimmune cytopenia or autoimmune hepatitis (not recorded which). Both conserved end residues are part of each CDR3. Each record gives: clone size, J gene, CDR3 length, V gene, CDR3 protein. Expanded clones get a size class; other rows say once, few or many, or leave the size out.

clone size: NA; J gene: TRBJ2-7; CDR3 length: 14; V gene: TRBV18; CDR3 protein: CASSPTGAGYEQYF
clone size: medium-sized; J gene: TRBJ2-7; CDR3 length: 14; V gene: TRBV30; CDR3 protein: CAWTSGTGTSEQYF
clone size: NA; J gene: TRBJ2-7; CDR3 length: 14; V gene: TRBV6-5; CDR3 protein: CASKSGTSFYEQYF
clone size: NA; J gene: TRBJ2-2; CDR3 length: 15; V gene: TRBV12-3/TRBV12-4; CDR3 protein: CASSLRTGMPGELFF
clone size: NA; J gene: TRBJ2-5; CDR3 length: 15; V gene: TRBV6-5; CDR3 protein: CASSQIAGGRETQYF
clone size: NA; J gene: TRBJ2-2; CDR3 length: 13; V gene: TRBV6-1; CDR3 protein: CASSQLNTGELFF
clone size: NA; J gene: TRBJ2-3; CDR3 length: 17; V gene: TRBV6-5; CDR3 protein: CASSYSTSGSGVYTQYF
clone size: medium-sized; J gene: TRBJ2-5; CDR3 length: 13; V gene: TRBV6-1; CDR3 protein: CASSDNRGETQYF
clone size: NA; J gene: TRBJ1-5; CDR3 length: 13; V gene: TRBV30; CDR3 protein: CAWKGEVNQPQHF
clone size: NA; J gene: TRBJ1-5; CDR3 length: 11; V gene: TRBV24-1; CDR3 protein: CATSDLGPQHF
clone size: medium-sized; J gene: TRBJ1-6; CDR3 length: 13; V gene: TRBV6-5; CDR3 protein: CASTLGGGPPLHF
clone size: NA; J gene: TRBJ2-1; CDR3 length: 13; V gene: TRBV7-6; CDR3 protein: CASSIRGVKKQFF
clone size: NA; J gene: TRBJ2-7; CDR3 length: 15; V gene: TRBV11-1; CDR3 protein: CASSSSGGPFDEQYF
clone size: NA; J gene: TRBJ2-3; CDR3 length: 14; V gene: TRBV20-1; CDR3 protein: CSARDYRAGDTQYF